The clone carrying this TCR beta chain was counted between two and nine times. Its antigen is unknown. 60 Vbeta and 13 Jbeta primers were used in PCR. Generated by immunoSEQ multiplex PCR, the TCRdb table keeps only in-frame clones and is missing some. Found here are 130,000 or so clones, approximately 88% of them singletons; the top ten hold 0.5% to 0.65%. CDR3 length: 14 residues. Germline V gene data show CDR1 as SGHTA and CDR2 as FQGNSA. V was trimmed by 6 bases and J by 6 bases, leaving 15 bases between them. This entry comes from a study of cytomegalovirus exposure and HLA in healthy donors. Study conclusions and caveats: Most CMV-associated TCR beta chains were later found to appear HLA-restricted. About 87% or about 30% of the time was how often most TCR beta V segments were productive, according to an earlier analysis.

This chain connects TRBV7-2 to TRBJ1-5; tentatively, D is TRBD1 (6 bases). Sequenced sample: PBMCs. This TCR derives from a woman in her thirties or forties in good health and CMV-seronegative. This CDR3 is CASSLRDTGQPQHF. DNA for the CDR3: TGTGCCAGCAGTCTCCGGGACACAGGTCAGCCCCAGCATTTT.